Detailed here is one TCR beta chain. Its target is unknown. The germline V and J ends were trimmed by 4 bases and 2 bases, with 7 bases remaining between them. CDR1 and CDR2 from the germline V gene are ENHRY and SYGVKD. The CDR3 covers 13 residues. This sample was included in a study of a mutant IDH1 vaccine in newly diagnosed glioma. Turning to the study itself: Patients were given eight vaccinations, scheduled in weeks 1, 3, 5, 7, 11, 15, 19 and 23. First vaccine doses came 4-6 weeks after radiotherapy alone, or with temozolomide cycles. Findings of the study overall: Pseudoprogression appeared unlinked to shifts in leading peripheral T cell clonotypes.

Time point meaning: week 5, during vaccination. Doses consisted of 300 ug of mutant IDH1 20-mer peptide each, paired with topical imiquimod. Clones were sequenced by immunoSEQ multiplex PCR, and TCRdb holds only the in-frame ones, with some missing. Of roughly 42,000 clones listed, approximately 85% are singletons. The specimen was PBMCs, collected from a glioma patient whose treatment included an IDH1 peptide vaccine. The clonotype was recovered from a man aged 40-55 years with glioma. This chain joins TRBV10-3 and TRBJ2-3; D is undetermined. CDR3 in DNA: TGTGCCATCAGTGCGGGCTTCACAGATACGCAGTATTTT. This sequence encodes CAISAGFTDTQYF.